The clone carrying this TCR beta chain was recorded only once. The antigen is not known. The data belong to a study of T cell responses to AZD1222 COVID-19 vaccine. Study background: Second doses were pooled across both intervals (about 4 or about 12 weeks).

Germline CDR1 is SGDLS and CDR2 is YYNGEE. The length of the CDR3 is 14 residues. V lost 1 base and J lost 3, with 8 bases in between. Repertoires were generated with immunoSEQ multiplex PCR, while TCRdb's copy carries only in-frame clones and drops some. The data contain around 160,000 clones, approximately 94% of them singletons. Study-level results: Receipt of two AZD1222 doses was followed by a rise in Spike-specific TCR breadth and depth. At baseline, seropositivity was found in only a handful of AZD1222 recipients. Reports indicate that nearly half of spike-specific TCRs are directed at unmutated variant regions.

This chain uses TRBV9 with TRBJ2-1, with D perhaps matching TRBD2 (6 bases). This TCR was recovered from an adult in good health. The material sequenced was peripheral blood, taken on day 0 of AZD1222 vaccination. In DNA, the CDR3 is TGTGCCAGCAGCGTAAGTAGCGGCTACAATGAGCAGTTCTTC. Amino acid sequence: CASSVSSGYNEQFF.